A selection of T cell receptor beta chains follows, all from one sample in a study of radiotherapy plus CTLA-4 blockade in lung cancer. Profiled with immunoSEQ multiplex PCR; TCRdb holds only in-frame clones, not every one. Of 81,000 or so clones listed, over 80% are singletons. The sequences come from peripheral blood, collected from a patient treated with radiotherapy plus ipilimumab. These receptors were obtained from a human donor with non-small cell lung cancer that progressed on radiotherapy plus ipilimumab. CDR3s include the opening cysteine and the closing phenylalanine or tryptophan. D genes are given only for firm matches. Size values are once, few and many counts, or a class for expanded clones, and some rows have none.

size,V,J,D,CDR3,DNA
once,TRBV5-5,TRBJ2-7,NA,CASSLAAGGTYEQYF,TGTGCCAGCAGCTTGGCTGCAGGGGGGACCTACGAGCAGTACTTC
NA,TRBV19,TRBJ1-5,NA,CASSLQRLGNQPQHF,TGTGCCAGTAGTTTACAACGGCTCGGCAATCAGCCCCAGCATTTT
NA,TRBV2,TRBJ1-2,TRBD1,CASSEWALGTDYGYTF,TGTGCCAGCAGTGAATGGGCGCTCGGGACAGACTATGGCTACACCTTC
NA,TRBV7-2,TRBJ1-1,NA,CASSFNRVGTEAFF,TGTGCCAGCAGCTTTAACAGGGTAGGCACTGAAGCTTTCTTT
once,TRBV13,TRBJ2-6,TRBD2,CASKGLAGADSGANVLTF,TGTGCCAGCAAAGGACTAGCGGGGGCCGACTCTGGGGCCAACGTTCTGACTTTC
NA,TRBV5-6,TRBJ1-6,TRBD1,CASSYTGTGDSPLHF,TGTGCCAGCAGCTACACCGGGACAGGGGACTCACCCCTCCACTTT
NA,TRBV6-5,TRBJ1-2,NA,CASALSGRGYGYTF,TGTGCCAGCGCACTGTCGGGGCGGGGCTATGGCTACACCTTC
once,TRBV29-1,TRBJ1-2,TRBD1,CSVGTDYGYTF,TGCAGCGTAGGGACAGACTATGGCTACACCTTC
NA,TRBV5-1,TRBJ2-1,NA,CASSLGGSGHSYNEQFF,TGCGCCAGCAGCTTGGGGGGCAGCGGGCATTCCTACAATGAGCAGTTCTTC
NA,TRBV15,TRBJ2-3,NA,CATSRDTDTQYF,TGTGCCACCAGCAGAGATACAGATACGCAGTATTTT
NA,TRBV6-1,TRBJ1-2,NA,CASSEVGRATLNTF,TGTGCCAGCAGTGAAGTGGGCAGGGCCACTCTGAACACCTTC
NA,TRBV7-8,TRBJ1-1,NA,CASSLASPEAFF,TGTGCCAGCAGCTTAGCATCGCCCGAAGCTTTCTTT
NA,TRBV6-5,TRBJ1-1,NA,CASRKTSGEAFF,TGTGCCAGCAGGAAAACGTCTGGTGAAGCTTTCTTT
NA,TRBV7-2,TRBJ2-7,TRBD2,CASSNLGLAGGMTYEQYF,TGTGCCAGCAGCAACCTTGGGCTAGCGGGAGGGATGACCTACGAGCAGTACTTC
NA,TRBV6-5,TRBJ1-4,NA,CASRDGGNEKLFF,TGTGCCAGCAGAGATGGGGGGAATGAAAAACTGTTTTTT
NA,TRBV5-1,TRBJ2-3,TRBD1,CASSLRGRTDTQYF,TGCGCCAGCAGCTTGAGGGGGCGCACAGATACGCAGTATTTT
few,TRBV7-9,TRBJ2-3,TRBD2,CASSLSSGRFSDTQYF,TGTGCCAGCAGCTTAAGTAGCGGGAGGTTCTCAGATACGCAGTATTTT
NA,TRBV25-1,TRBJ2-2,NA,CASSEKRGPNTGELFF,TGTGCCAGCAGTGAAAAGAGGGGACCCAACACCGGGGAGCTGTTTTTT
NA,TRBV6-6,TRBJ2-4,NA,CASSYGGGQAKNIQYF,TGTGCCAGCAGTTACGGAGGGGGTCAGGCCAAAAACATTCAGTACTTC
NA,TRBV15,TRBJ1-1,NA,CATSSIMNTEAFF,TGTGCCACCAGCAGTATTATGAACACTGAAGCTTTCTTT
NA,TRBV11-2,TRBJ2-7,TRBD2,CASSPPPSSGRGYEQYF,TGTGCCAGCAGCCCTCCCCCCAGTAGCGGGAGGGGCTACGAGCAGTACTTC
NA,TRBV7-9,TRBJ2-7,NA,CASSSGPANSYEQYF,TGTGCCAGCAGCTCGGGGCCAGCGAATTCCTACGAGCAGTACTTC
once,TRBV11-3,TRBJ2-7,TRBD2,CASSLGGLAGEQYF,TGTGCCAGCAGCTTAGGAGGACTAGCTGGCGAGCAGTACTTC
NA,TRBV4-3,TRBJ2-1,TRBD2,CASSQDYGGGLYNEQFF,TGCGCCAGCAGCCAAGATTACGGCGGGGGGCTCTACAATGAGCAGTTCTTC
NA,TRBV10-2,TRBJ1-5,TRBD1,CASSESAGGSDSNQPQHF,TGCGCCAGCAGTGAGTCGGCAGGGGGCTCCGATAGCAATCAGCCCCAGCATTTT
NA,TRBV28,TRBJ1-1,TRBD1,CASSFKNRGRGMNTEAFF,TGTGCCAGCAGTTTCAAAAACAGGGGGCGGGGGATGAACACTGAAGCTTTCTTT
NA,TRBV6-5,TRBJ2-7,TRBD1,CASTPRTGSYEQYF,TGTGCCAGCACCCCCCGGACAGGGTCCTACGAGCAGTACTTC
NA,TRBV18,TRBJ2-4,TRBD1,CASSPPQGQGKNIQYF,TGTGCCAGCTCACCACCCCAGGGACAGGGGAAAAACATTCAGTACTTC
NA,TRBV27,TRBJ2-1,TRBD2,CASSFLAGDYNEQFF,TGTGCCAGCAGTTTCCTAGCGGGGGACTACAATGAGCAGTTCTTC
NA,TRBV9,TRBJ1-2,TRBD1,CASSPGTATVYGYTF,TGTGCCAGCAGCCCTGGGACAGCAACCGTCTATGGCTACACCTTC
NA,TRBV12-5,TRBJ1-1,TRBD1,CASGFPGTGGTEAFF,TGTGCTAGTGGTTTTCCCGGGACAGGGGGAACTGAAGCTTTCTTT
NA,TRBV7-8,TRBJ2-7,NA,CASSRRASYEQYF,TGTGCCAGCAGTCGGAGGGCCTCCTACGAGCAGTACTTC
NA,TRBV2,TRBJ1-2,NA,CASSERLLGPQKGYGYTF,TGTGCCAGCAGTGAACGTTTGCTCGGCCCCCAGAAAGGCTATGGCTACACCTTC